The 27 T cell receptor beta chains presented below share a single source sample, sequenced in a study of memory CD4+ T cells and cytomegalovirus serostatus. The sort gate was single viable CD3+CD4+CD8-CD45RO+ cells for memory CD4+ T cells. Here immunoSEQ multiplex PCR was the method, and the copy in TCRdb shows in-frame clones only, minus some. The sample carries some 95,000 clones, over 70% recorded once. Sequenced: memory CD4+ T cells from blood. The receptors derive from an adult in good health and CMV-seropositive.

The chain recombines TRBV9 with TRBJ1-5, with D perhaps matching TRBD1 (5 bases). V lost 3 bases and J 10 bases, leaving 14 bases between the germline ends. Germline CDR1 is SGDLS and CDR2 is YYNGEE. The CDR3 extends over 13 amino acids. The CDR3 loop is CASSAAGTGPQHF. The CDR3, as DNA: TGTGCCAGCAGCGCCGCAGGGACCGGACCCCAGCATTTT.

The rearrangement joins TRBV21-1 to TRBJ2-7; TRBD1 is the table's D call, not checked against the DNA. TRBV21-1 is marked as a pseudogene. CDR3 size: 18 residues. Written as DNA, the CDR3 is TGTGCCAGCAGCAAAGCGCTTTCGGGACAGGGGGCCCCCTACGAGCAGTACTTC. This codes for CASSKALSGQGAPYEQYF.

This clone was seen only once. The V gene is TRBV9, the J gene TRBJ2-5, with a weak D call TRBD2 (7 bases). V was clipped by 1 base and J by 5 bases, with 21 bases between them. CDR3 size: 17 residues. Germline CDR1 reads SGDLS; CDR2 reads YYNGEE. This CDR3 is CASSVTSIQQGGETQYF. DNA for the CDR3: TGTGCCAGCAGCGTAACGTCGATTCAACAGGGAGGGGAGACCCAGTACTTC.

The chain recombines TRBV6-1 with TRBJ1-5, with 9 nucleotides matching TRBD1. Germline V gene lookup returns CDR1 MNHNS and CDR2 SASEGT. CDR3 size: 18 residues. V trimming: 4 bases; J trimming: 0 bases; junction bases outside the gene matches: 10. CDR3 coding DNA: TGTGCCAGCAGTGCAAGGGGACAGGGCGCTTATAGCAATCAGCCCCAGCATTTT. As protein: CASSARGQGAYSNQPQHF.

CDR3 nucleotide sequence: TGTGCCAGTAGTAGCAGATACGAGCAGTACTTC. As protein: CASSSRYEQYF. The chain combines TRBV19 with TRBJ2-7, with no clear D. The CDR3 runs to 11 residues. Germline loops: CDR1 LNHDA, CDR2 SQIVND (reference sequence). V was shortened by 4 bases and J by 4 bases, with 5 bases between the two germline ends.

V is TRBV19 and J is TRBJ2-5; possibly TRBD2 for D (6 bases). Trimming took 7 bases from V and 5 from J, leaving 14 bases between them. CDR1 is LNHDA and CDR2 is SQIVND in the germline V gene (reference sequence). CDR3 length equals 13 residues. CDR3 residues: CASTGSSRETQYF. The CDR3 DNA follows: TGTGCCAGTACCGGGAGCAGCAGGGAGACCCAGTACTTC.

This clone was seen just once. The V and J genes are TRBV19 and TRBJ1-1; tentatively, D is TRBD1 (5 bases). The CDR3 is 15 amino acids. Germline V gives CDR1 LNHDA, CDR2 SQIVND (reference sequence). Trimming cost V 6 bases and J 5 bases, with 19 bases left between them. CDR3 in DNA: TGTGCCAGTAGAAGGGGCGGCTTGATACGAACTGAAGCTTTCTTT. Translation gives CASRRGGLIRTEAFF.

The rearrangement uses TRBV5-4 and TRBJ2-1; 11 nucleotides match TRBD1. Trimming at V came to 3 bases and at J to 5 bases, leaving 10 bases not matched to a gene. Per the germline V gene, CDR1 is SGHNT and CDR2 is YYREEE (reference sequence). This CDR3 contains 17 residues. The DNA of the CDR3 is TGTGCCAGCAGCTACCGGCGTGGGACAGGGGGGAACAATGAGCAGTTCTTC. It is translated as CASSYRRGTGGNNEQFF.

In its sample, this clone was seen many times. The chain links TRBV6-1 to TRBJ2-7; 12 bases match TRBD2. The CDR3 contains 17 residues. Losses at the gene ends were 2 bases for V and 0 bases for J; bases not matched to a gene: 5. Germline CDR1 is MNHNS and CDR2 is SASEGT. The CDR3 nucleotides read TGTGCCAGCAGTGAAAATCCTAGCGGGAGGGCCTCCTACGAGCAGTACTTC. Translated: CASSENPSGRASYEQYF.

This chain links TRBV25-1 with TRBJ2-5, with 12 nucleotides matching TRBD1. V lost 7 bases, J lost 5 bases, and 8 bases stayed unmatched. CDR1 is MGHDK and CDR2 is SYGVNS in the germline V gene. The CDR3 sequence is 15 residues long. Written as DNA, the CDR3 is TGTGCCAGCACCCCCGGGACAGGGGGCGGTGAGACCCAGTACTTC. Its protein is CASTPGTGGGETQYF.

The rearrangement joins TRBV2 to TRBJ1-1; a weak D match, TRBD1 (6 bases). V was shortened by 6 bases and J by 7 bases, with 15 bases between the two germline ends. Germline CDR1 and CDR2: SNHLY and FYNNEI. The CDR3 is made up of 13 amino acids. The CDR3 sequence is CASSDYRDGEAFF. The CDR3 DNA is TGTGCCAGCAGCGACTACAGGGACGGTGAAGCTTTCTTT.

V usage is TRBV18 and J usage is TRBJ2-1; 10 nucleotides match TRBD2. From germline, CDR1 is KGHSH and CDR2 LQKENI. CDR3 length equals 14 residues. V lost 5 bases to trimming and J lost 7 bases; unmatched junction nucleotides: 5. DNA for the CDR3: TGTGCCAGCTCAGCTAGCGGGAGTGCGAATGAGCAGTTCTTC. Translation: CASSASGSANEQFF.

V usage is TRBV15 and J usage is TRBJ2-3; D remains unclear. The CDR3 spans 14 residues. The germline V and J ends were trimmed by 2 bases and 6 bases, with 12 bases remaining between them. Germline lookup yields CDR1 LNHNV and CDR2 YYDKDF (reference sequence). For the CDR3, the DNA is TGTGCCACCAGCAGAACACGAGGTCTGGATACGCAGTATTTT. Protein sequence: CATSRTRGLDTQYF.

This clone was seen only a few times. The V and J genes are TRBV18 and TRBJ1-2, with D perhaps TRBD1 (6 bases). V was shortened by 4 bases and J by 6 bases, with 15 bases between the two germline ends. The CDR3 runs 14 residues. Germline lookup yields CDR1 KGHSH and CDR2 LQKENI. The CDR3 loop is CASSRYRVTDGYTF. The CDR3 DNA reads TGTGCCAGCTCACGGTACAGGGTTACCGATGGCTACACCTTC.

The V and J genes are TRBV7-2 and TRBJ2-7; no clear D gene. This CDR3 comprises 12 residues. The ends were cut back, 1 base at V and 7 bases at J, with 8 bases in the middle. CDR1 is SGHTA and CDR2 is FQGNSA in the germline V gene. The CDR3 is CASSLDSREQYF. The DNA of the CDR3 is TGTGCCAGCAGCTTAGACTCCCGGGAGCAGTACTTC.

This chain joins TRBV5-1 and TRBJ2-7; 7 positions agree with TRBD1. The trim removed 0 bases at V and 0 bases at J, leaving 0 bases unmatched. CDR3 length: 14 amino acids. Germline V gene sequence: CDR1 SGHRS, CDR2 YFSETQ. CDR3 residues: CASSLGDSSYEQYF. The DNA of the CDR3 is TGCGCCAGCAGCTTGGGGGACAGCTCCTACGAGCAGTACTTC. Full variable domain (missing parts from reference TRBV5-1 and TRBJ2-7): KAGVTQTPRYLIKTRGQQVTLSCSPISGHRSVSWYQQTPGQGLQFLFEYFSETQRNKGNFPGRFSGRQFSNSRSEMNVSTLELGDSALYLCASSLGDSSYEQYFGPGTRLTVT.

A few counts support this clone. The rearrangement joins TRBV5-4 to TRBJ1-1; TRBD1 agrees at 10 bases. This CDR3 is 15 amino acids long. Per the germline V gene, CDR1 is SGHNT and CDR2 is YYREEE (reference sequence). V gave up 2 bases and J gave up 5 bases; unmatched junction bases: 6. The CDR3 reads CASSFPRGQGTEAFF. The CDR3 nucleotides read TGTGCCAGCAGCTTCCCTAGGGGACAGGGGACTGAAGCTTTCTTT. Full variable domain (outside the CDR3, taken from reference TRBV5-4 and TRBJ1-1): ETGVTQSPTHLIKTRGQQVTLRCSSQSGHNTVSWYQQALGQGPQFIFQYYREEENGRGNFPPRFSGLQFPNYSSELNVNALELDDSALYLCASSFPRGQGTEAFFGQGTRLTVV.

As regards this clone: An end of the junction differs from the germline gene, which may be a read error. V usage is TRBV5-3 and J usage is TRBJ1-1, with D possibly matching TRBD1 (6 bases). TRBV5-3 is placed among ORFs of uncertain function. The CDR3 loop spans 15 amino acids. The CDR3 here is CARSKDRTPHPEAFF. The CDR3, as DNA: TGTGCCAGAAGCAAAGACAGGACTCCCCATCCTGAGGCTTTCTTT.

The count of this clone is one. The V and J genes are TRBV7-9 and TRBJ2-7; tentative D call: TRBD2 (7 bases). Germline assignment: CDR1 SEHNR and CDR2 FQNEAQ (reference sequence). The CDR3 length is 16 residues. The V gene lost 5 bases and the J gene lost 2 bases, with 19 bases spanning the gap. CDR3 sequence reads: CASSKGGGRATYEQYF. The CDR3 bases are TGTGCCAGCAGCAAAGGGGGAGGGAGGGCCACCTACGAGCAGTACTTC.

This chain uses TRBV10-1 with TRBJ1-4; no firm D call. The V gene's germline CDR1 is WNHNN and CDR2 SYGVQD (reference sequence). The CDR3 covers 13 residues. Trimming took off 6 bases at V and 4 bases at J, with 9 bases between the two ends. The CDR3 region has the DNA TGCGCCAGCAGCGGACCTAATAATGAAAAACTGTTTTTT. Its translation is CASSGPNNEKLFF.

This chain's CDR3 is CASSPGTSGSSYNEQFF. The CDR3 coding sequence is TGCGCCAGCAGCCCAGGGACTAGCGGAAGCTCCTACAATGAGCAGTTCTTC. The chain couples TRBV5-1 to TRBJ2-1; 11 bases match TRBD2. CDR1 and CDR2 (germline): SGHRS, YFSETQ. CDR3 size: 17 residues. Trimming took 4 bases from V and 0 from J; bases not matched to a gene: 6. The entire variable domain, with the rest obtained from reference TRBV5-1 and TRBJ2-1, is as follows: KAGVTQTPRYLIKTRGQQVTLSCSPISGHRSVSWYQQTPGQGLQFLFEYFSETQRNKGNFPGRFSGRQFSNSRSEMNVSTLELGDSALYLCASSPGTSGSSYNEQFFGPGTRLTVL.

The chain is built from TRBV5-1 and TRBJ2-3, with 9 bases identical to TRBD2. Germline assignment: CDR1 SGHRS and CDR2 YFSETQ. There are 15 residues in the CDR3. Trimming removed 7 bases from V and 6 bases from J; junction bases left unmatched: 12. The CDR3 DNA is TGCGCCAGCCGAGCTGGTAGCGGGAGTAGGGATACGCAGTATTTT. Translation gives CASRAGSGSRDTQYF.

The chain couples TRBV5-1 to TRBJ2-5; D uncertain. The germline CDR1 and CDR2 sequences are SGHRS and YFSETQ. The CDR3 consists of 13 residues. V was trimmed by 1 base and J by 2 bases, leaving 6 bases between them. The CDR3 DNA reads TGCGCCAGCAGCTTGAACAGACAAGAGACCCAGTACTTC. This gives the protein CASSLNRQETQYF.

The chain is built from TRBV19 and TRBJ2-7; D assignment may be TRBD1 or TRBD2 (5 bases each). This CDR3 is built from 14 residues. Trimming took 5 bases from V and 3 from J, leaving 14 bases between them. Germline V gene lookup returns CDR1 LNHDA and CDR2 SQIVND (reference sequence). CDR3 residues: CASSLRDRFYEQYF. DNA for the CDR3: TGTGCCAGTAGTCTCCGGGACCGTTTCTACGAGCAGTACTTC.

This chain joins TRBV5-1 and TRBJ2-5, with D possibly TRBD2 on 5 matching bases. Per germline, CDR1 SGHRS and CDR2 YFSETQ. V dropped 5 bases and J dropped 5 bases, with 16 bases sitting between them. The CDR3 is 14 amino acids. CDR3 in DNA: TGCGCCAGCAGTAGGAACGAGGGCCAGGAGACCCAGTACTTC. Protein product: CASSRNEGQETQYF. Drawing the rest from reference TRBV5-1 and TRBJ2-5, the complete variable domain is KAGVTQTPRYLIKTRGQQVTLSCSPISGHRSVSWYQQTPGQGLQFLFEYFSETQRNKGNFPGRFSGRQFSNSRSEMNVSTLELGDSALYLCASSRNEGQETQYFGPGTRLLVL.

The chain links TRBV2 to TRBJ2-7; 10 bases map to TRBD1. Germline V gene sequence: CDR1 SNHLY, CDR2 FYNNEI. Unmatched junction bases numbered 10, after V lost 10 bases and J lost 1 base. This CDR3 contains 15 residues. This CDR3 reads CATSRSGQGSYEQYF. Written as DNA, the CDR3 is TGTGCCACCTCCAGATCGGGACAGGGGTCCTACGAGCAGTACTTC.

The chain employs TRBV5-1 and TRBJ2-1, with D maybe TRBD2 (6 bases). The CDR3 consists of 14 residues. V shed 4 bases and J shed 7 bases, with 15 bases lying between them. Germline V CDR1 and CDR2: SGHRS, YFSETQ. The CDR3 nucleotides read TGCGCCAGCAGCACGGGGGAGTCTCGGAATGAGCAGTTCTTC. It codes for CASSTGESRNEQFF. The variable domain in full, with the rest retrieved from reference TRBV5-1 and TRBJ2-1, is KAGVTQTPRYLIKTRGQQVTLSCSPISGHRSVSWYQQTPGQGLQFLFEYFSETQRNKGNFPGRFSGRQFSNSRSEMNVSTLELGDSALYLCASSTGESRNEQFFGPGTRLTVL.